This T cell receptor (beta chain) was profiled in a study of CD8+ T cells in alopecia areata. Whole-study findings and limits: Normal skin's resident alphabeta T cells are sequenced alongside lesional scalp T cells. Within the top 100, expanded CD8+ clones significantly decreased with tofacitinib, as did scalp clonality. Elevated clonality characterized lesional scalp relative to normal scalp, particularly in alopecia totalis/universalis.

The CDR3 is 11 amino acids. The ends were cut back, 8 bases at V and 5 bases at J, with 12 bases in the middle. From germline, CDR1 is SQVTM and CDR2 ANQGSEA. Extraction and reverse transcription of RNA yielded cDNA as the sequencing template. The assay was immunoSEQ multiplex PCR, and TCRdb's table has in-frame clones only and misses some. The data contain roughly 200,000 clones, roughly two fifths of them singletons. Treatment reported: oral pan-JAK inhibitor, 5-10 mg twice daily. This clone was counted only a few times. Antigen unknown. This specimen consisted of CD4+ T cells sorted from blood, obtained at approximately week 34, from a patient treated with tofacitinib. The V gene is TRBV29-1, the J gene TRBJ1-1; D remains unclear. This sequence originates from a human donor with alopecia areata. The CDR3 nucleotides are TGCAGCTTCGATAGGAGGACTGAAGCTTTCTTT. Encoded protein: CSFDRRTEAFF.